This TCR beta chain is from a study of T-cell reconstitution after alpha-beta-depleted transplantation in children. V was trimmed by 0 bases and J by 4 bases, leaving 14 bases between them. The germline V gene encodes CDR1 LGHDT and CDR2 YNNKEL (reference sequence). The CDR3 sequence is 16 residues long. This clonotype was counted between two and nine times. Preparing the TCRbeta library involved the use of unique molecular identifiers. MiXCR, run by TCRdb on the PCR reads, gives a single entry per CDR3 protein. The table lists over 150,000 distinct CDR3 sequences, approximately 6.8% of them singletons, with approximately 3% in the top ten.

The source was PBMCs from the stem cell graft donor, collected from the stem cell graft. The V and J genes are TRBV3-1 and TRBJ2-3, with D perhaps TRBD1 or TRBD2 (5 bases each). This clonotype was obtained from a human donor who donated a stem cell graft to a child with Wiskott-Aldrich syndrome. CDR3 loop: CASSQDGGTGPDTQYF. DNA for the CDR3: TGTGCCAGCAGCCAAGATGGAGGCACAGGCCCAGATACGCAGTATTTT.